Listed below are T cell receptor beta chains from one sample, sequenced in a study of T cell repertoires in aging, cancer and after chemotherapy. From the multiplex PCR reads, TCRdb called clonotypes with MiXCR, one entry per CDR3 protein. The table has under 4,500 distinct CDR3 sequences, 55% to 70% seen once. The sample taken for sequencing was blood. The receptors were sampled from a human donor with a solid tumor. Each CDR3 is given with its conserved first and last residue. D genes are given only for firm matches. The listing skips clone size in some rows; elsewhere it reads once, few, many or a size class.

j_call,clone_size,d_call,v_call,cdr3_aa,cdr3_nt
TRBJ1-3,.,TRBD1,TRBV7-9,CASSSRADRNFQTGNTIYF,TGTGCCAGCAGCTCAAGGGCGGACAGGAACTTTCAAACTGGAAACACCATATATTTT
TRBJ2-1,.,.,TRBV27,CASSLSGNEQFF,TGTGCCAGCAGTTTATCGGGCAATGAGCAGTTCTTC
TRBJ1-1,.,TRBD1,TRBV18,CASSPQTGATNTEAFF,TGTGCCAGCTCACCCCAGACAGGGGCGACGAACACTGAAGCTTTCTTT
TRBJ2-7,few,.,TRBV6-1,CASSVNIGYEQYF,TGTGCCAGCAGTGTCAACATCGGGTACGAGCAGTACTTC
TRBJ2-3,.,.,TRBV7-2,CASSLAQYTDTQYF,TGTGCCAGCAGCTTAGCTCAGTACACAGATACGCAGTATTTT
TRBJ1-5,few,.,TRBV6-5,CASSLLNGPQHF,TGTGCCAGCAGCCTTCTGAATGGGCCCCAGCATTTT
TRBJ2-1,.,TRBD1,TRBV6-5,CASSGPGTGKYNEQFF,TGTGCCAGCAGTGGACCCGGGACAGGAAAATACAATGAGCAGTTCTTC
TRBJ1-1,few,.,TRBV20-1,CSAKQIVDTEAFF,TGCAGTGCTAAGCAGATTGTGGACACTGAAGCTTTCTTT
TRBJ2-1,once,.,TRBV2,CASSERDSYNEQFF,TGTGCCAGCAGTGAGAGGGACTCCTACAATGAGCAGTTCTTC
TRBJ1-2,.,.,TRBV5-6,CASSLGAAFYGYTF,TGTGCCAGCAGCTTGGGGGCGGCCTTCTATGGCTACACCTTC
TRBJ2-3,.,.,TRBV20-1,CSARRNTDTQYF,TGCAGTGCTAGGAGGAACACAGATACGCAGTATTTT
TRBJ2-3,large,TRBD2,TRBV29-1,CSVEMVAGVDTQYF,TGCAGCGTTGAGATGGTAGCGGGGGTGGATACGCAGTATTTT
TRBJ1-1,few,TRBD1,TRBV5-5,CASSPSLRGLTEAFF,TGTGCCAGCAGCCCGAGCCTGAGGGGGCTAACTGAAGCTTTCTTT
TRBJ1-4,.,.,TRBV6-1,CASSERGSAFEKLFF,TGTGCCAGCAGTGAAAGGGGTTCCGCTTTTGAAAAACTGTTTTTT
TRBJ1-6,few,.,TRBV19,CASSIEVVDSPLHF,TGTGCCAGTAGTATTGAGGTTGTGGATTCACCCCTCCACTTT
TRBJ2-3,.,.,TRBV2,CASYLGFTDTQYF,TGTGCCAGCTACCTAGGTTTCACAGATACGCAGTATTTT
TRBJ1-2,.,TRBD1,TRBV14,CASSADRDYGYTF,TGTGCCAGCAGCGCGGACAGGGACTATGGCTACACCTTC
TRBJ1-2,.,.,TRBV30,CAWSQGFGYTF,TGTGCCTGGAGTCAGGGGTTCGGCTACACCTTC
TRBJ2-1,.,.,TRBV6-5,CASSYDFKDEQFF,TGTGCCAGCAGTTACGACTTCAAGGATGAGCAGTTCTTC
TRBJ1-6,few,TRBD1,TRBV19,CASADGTGGNSPLHF,TGTGCCAGCGCGGACGGGACAGGGGGGAATTCACCCCTCCACTTT
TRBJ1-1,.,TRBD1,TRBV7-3,CASSPQGANTEAFF,TGTGCCAGCAGCCCACAGGGGGCAAACACTGAAGCTTTCTTT
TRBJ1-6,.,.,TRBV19,CASSIDVTRGNSPLHF,TGTGCCAGTAGTATAGACGTGACACGTGGAAATTCACCCCTCCACTTT
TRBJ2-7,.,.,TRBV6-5,CASSERVTPYYEQYF,TGTGCCAGCAGTGAAAGGGTAACCCCGTACTACGAGCAGTACTTC
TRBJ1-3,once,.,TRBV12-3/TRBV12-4,CASSNVGTIYF,TGTGCCAGCAGCAACGTAGGCACCATATATTTT
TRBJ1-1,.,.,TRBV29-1,CSVIKPTRTEAFF,TGCAGCGTCATCAAACCGACTCGTACTGAAGCTTTCTTT
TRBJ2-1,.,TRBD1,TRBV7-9,CASSSDRTRQFF,TGTGCCAGCAGCTCGGACAGGACCAGGCAGTTCTTC
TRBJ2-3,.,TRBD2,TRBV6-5,CASRGAGGSTDTQYF,TGTGCCAGCAGAGGGGCGGGAGGGAGCACAGATACGCAGTATTTT